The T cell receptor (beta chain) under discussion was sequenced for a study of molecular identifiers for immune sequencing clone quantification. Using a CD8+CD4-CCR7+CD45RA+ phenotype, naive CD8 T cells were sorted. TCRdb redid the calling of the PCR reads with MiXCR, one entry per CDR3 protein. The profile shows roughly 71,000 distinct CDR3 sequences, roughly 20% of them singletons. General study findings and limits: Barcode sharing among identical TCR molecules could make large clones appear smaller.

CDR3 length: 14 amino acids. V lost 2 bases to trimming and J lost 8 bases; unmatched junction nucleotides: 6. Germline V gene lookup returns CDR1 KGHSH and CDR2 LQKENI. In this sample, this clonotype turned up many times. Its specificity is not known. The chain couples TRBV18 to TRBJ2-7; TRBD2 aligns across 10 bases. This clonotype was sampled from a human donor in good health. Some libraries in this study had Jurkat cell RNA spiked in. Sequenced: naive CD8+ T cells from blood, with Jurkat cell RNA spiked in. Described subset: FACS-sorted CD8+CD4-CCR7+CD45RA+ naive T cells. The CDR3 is CASSPGTSDGKQYF. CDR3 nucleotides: TGTGCCAGCTCACCAGGGACTAGCGACGGCAAGCAGTACTTC.